The 12 T cell receptor beta chains below all came from one sample that was sequenced in a study of T cells after yellow fever vaccination. Each CDR3 protein gets one entry after TCRdb re-called the 5' RACE reads with MiXCR. The sample consists of about 160,000 distinct CDR3 sequences, approximately 6.7% of them appearing once. The sequenced sample was CD4+ T cells sorted from PBMCs, obtained roughly 5 days after the first yellow fever vaccination. The receptors originated from a young man who received the YFV17D yellow fever vaccine.

The DNA for the CDR3 is TGTGCCTGGACCGGGGGGCCCCGGGGGGAAAAACTGTTTTTT. This translates into CAWTGGPRGEKLFF. This chain uses TRBV30 with TRBJ1-4; the D gene is possibly TRBD1 (6 bases). Germline CDR1 is GTSNPN and CDR2 is SVGIG (reference sequence). Trimming removed 4 bases from V and 8 bases from J, with 17 bases in between. CDR3 length: 14 residues.

This clonotype was found many times. V usage is TRBV6-1 and J usage is TRBJ1-1; TRBD1 is a possible D gene (5 bases). The V end lost 4 bases, the J end lost 1 base, and 16 bases lay between the germline ends. The germline gives CDR1 MNHNS, CDR2 SASEGT. The CDR3 contains 16 residues. The CDR3 DNA is TGTGCCAGCAGTGCAGCGTATGTGAGGGGGAACACTGAAGCTTTCTTT. Encoded protein: CASSAAYVRGNTEAFF.

The genes are TRBV21-1 and TRBJ2-5; the table assigns TRBD1, which was not confirmed against the DNA. TRBV21-1 counts as a pseudogene. CDR3 length: 11 residues. CDR3 sequence: CASTWGETQYF. The CDR3 DNA follows: TGTGCCAGCACCTGGGGGGAGACCCAGTACTTC.

This chain joins TRBV30 and TRBJ2-1; possible D gene TRBD1, 5 bases. CDR3 size: 13 residues. The V end lost 5 bases, the J end lost 4 bases, and 12 bases lay between the germline ends. In germline, CDR1 is GTSNPN, CDR2 SVGIG (reference sequence). The CDR3 loop reads CAWVATDYNEQFF. The CDR3 DNA is TGTGCCTGGGTCGCGACAGATTACAATGAGCAGTTCTTC.

A few counts support this clonotype. The V gene is TRBV7-8, the J gene TRBJ1-6; D ambiguous. V shed 6 bases and J shed 2 bases, with 14 bases lying between them. Germline assignment: CDR1 SGHVS and CDR2 FQNEAQ. The CDR3 length is 16 residues. The DNA of the CDR3 is TGTGCCAGCAGTTCGTCGGGGTTCACCTATAATTCACCCCTCCACTTT. The encoded protein is CASSSSGFTYNSPLHF.

This clonotype was observed a handful of times. The chain has TRBV4-3 and TRBJ1-6; D may be TRBD1 (6 bases). This CDR3 comprises 15 residues. Germline V gene lookup returns CDR1 LGHNA and CDR2 YSLEER. The germline V and J ends were trimmed by 0 bases and 9 bases, with 12 bases remaining between them. CDR3 residues: CASSQEGQSGSPLHF. In nucleotides, the CDR3 is TGCGCCAGCAGCCAAGAAGGACAGTCCGGTTCACCCCTCCACTTT.

The chain joins TRBV2 to TRBJ2-7; D unclear. V gave up 10 bases and J gave up 4 bases, with 20 bases separating them. Germline V gives CDR1 SNHLY, CDR2 FYNNEI. The CDR3 runs 14 residues. This chain's CDR3 is CATRPQFWGYEQYF. The CDR3, as DNA: TGTGCCACCCGCCCCCAGTTTTGGGGATACGAGCAGTACTTC.

The chain uses TRBV11-1 and TRBJ2-7; D is possibly TRBD1 (6 bases). The CDR3 contains 15 residues. V shed 3 bases and J shed 0 bases, with 12 bases lying between them. Germline CDR1 SGHAT, CDR2 FQDESV (reference sequence). The CDR3 spells CASSFSQGGSYEQYV. For the CDR3, the DNA is TGTGCCAGCAGCTTTTCACAGGGCGGCTCCTACGAGCAGTACGTC.

This chain uses TRBV5-8 with TRBJ2-1; D not resolved. Germline lookup yields CDR1 SGHTS and CDR2 YDEGEE. The CDR3 covers 13 residues. V was cut by 10 bases and J by 4 bases, with 15 bases left in between. CDR3 protein: CACCLRQYNEQFF. As DNA, the CDR3 is TGTGCCTGCTGCCTGCGCCAGTACAATGAGCAGTTCTTC.

This clonotype was seen many times. The V call is TRBV5-1, the J call TRBJ1-1; D call uncertain. V was trimmed by 0 bases and J by 1 base, leaving 7 bases between them. Per the germline V gene, CDR1 is SGHRS and CDR2 is YFSETQ. The CDR3 runs 14 residues. The chain's CDR3 is CASSLEAGNTEAFF. DNA for the CDR3: TGCGCCAGCAGCTTGGAAGCGGGGAACACTGAAGCTTTCTTT.

This clonotype has at least ten counts. V is TRBV4-3 and J is TRBJ1-6; D unresolved. Trimming stripped 0 bases from V and 4 bases from J, with 4 bases between. The germline CDR1 and CDR2 sequences are LGHNA and YSLEER. This CDR3 has 14 residues. CDR3 amino acids: CASSQDSYNSPLHF. The CDR3 DNA is TGCGCCAGCAGCCAAGATTCGTATAATTCACCCCTCCACTTT.

This clonotype was seen ten or more times. This chain uses TRBV12-5 with TRBJ1-5, with D uncertain. The CDR3 has 17 amino acids. V was clipped by 2 bases and J by 0 bases, with 14 bases between them. Per the germline V gene, CDR1 is LGHNT and CDR2 is FRNRAP. The CDR3 spells CASGLSLSSYSNQPQHF. DNA of the CDR3: TGTGCTAGTGGTTTGTCCCTATCGTCCTATAGCAATCAGCCCCAGCATTTT.